A selection of T cell receptor beta chains follows, all from one sample in a study of TIL therapy for anti-PD-1-resistant metastatic lung cancer. The data were produced by immunoSEQ multiplex PCR, yet TCRdb's version contains in-frame clones alone and is incomplete. The table shows tens of thousands of clones, with around 68% occurring only once. The sample in question was blood, obtained at baseline. Every receptor here comes from a person aged 25 to 80 with non-small cell lung cancer. Each CDR3 is given with its conserved first and last residue. A D gene is named only where the DNA matches it firmly. Clone size is not always given. Where it is, it says once, few, many or a class for expanded clones.

TRBD2	TRBJ2-7	TRBV6-6	-	CASSYSAAGVYEQYF	TGTGCCAGCAGTTACTCGGCGGCGGGAGTGTACGAGCAGTACTTC
TRBD1	TRBJ2-2	TRBV2	-	CASSPQGLNTGELFF	TGTGCCAGCAGCCCACAGGGGCTGAACACCGGGGAGCTGTTTTTT
-	TRBJ1-1	TRBV7-2	-	CASSLRTQNTEAFF	TGTGCCAGCAGCTTAAGGACACAGAACACTGAAGCTTTCTTT
-	TRBJ2-5	TRBV6-5	once	CATKALTFQETQYF	TGTGCCACCAAGGCACTTACTTTCCAAGAGACCCAGTACTTC
-	TRBJ1-2	TRBV2	few	CASSPAGLYGYTF	TGTGCCAGCAGTCCGGCAGGGCTCTATGGCTACACCTTC
TRBD2	TRBJ2-1	TRBV5-1	-	CASSQIGASGNEQFF	TGCGCCAGCAGCCAGATCGGGGCTAGCGGGAATGAGCAGTTCTTC
TRBD1	TRBJ1-4	TRBV4-2	-	CASSLPRDSLPRTNEKLFF	TGTGCCAGCAGCCTACCCCGGGACAGCTTACCACGAACTAATGAAAAACTGTTTTTT
-	TRBJ1-3	TRBV15	-	CATSKDRKVGGNTIYF	TGTGCCACCAGCAAGGATCGGAAGGTGGGGGGAAACACCATATATTTT
TRBD1	TRBJ2-7	TRBV5-6	-	CASSLGTGNIKQYF	TGTGCCAGCAGCTTGGGGACAGGGAATATCAAGCAGTACTTC
-	TRBJ2-5	TRBV7-6	once	CASSIVETQYF	TGTGCCAGCAGTATAGTTGAGACCCAGTACTTC
-	TRBJ1-5	TRBV5-6	-	CASSLGDQPQHF	TGTGCCAGCAGCTTGGGGGATCAGCCCCAGCATTTT
TRBD2	TRBJ2-1	TRBV10-3	few	CAISDPSGGTDEQFF	TGTGCCATCAGTGATCCTAGCGGGGGTACAGATGAGCAGTTCTTC
-	TRBJ2-7	TRBV30	-	CAWSVGYEQYF	TGTGCCTGGAGTGTTGGCTACGAGCAGTACTTC
TRBD2	TRBJ2-1	TRBV11-2	few	CASSYAGGRYNEQFF	TGTGCCAGCAGCTACGCGGGGGGGCGTTACAATGAGCAGTTCTTC
-	TRBJ2-7	TRBV2	-	CASSLANYEQYF	TGTGCCAGCAGCCTGGCTAACTACGAGCAGTACTTC
-	TRBJ2-3	TRBV6-5	-	CASSYSSGEDTDTQYF	TGTGCCAGCAGTTACTCATCAGGGGAGGACACAGATACGCAGTATTTT
-	TRBJ2-7	TRBV27	-	CASSRSSNSYEQYF	TGTGCCTCCTCGAGGTCTAGCAATTCCTACGAGCAGTACTTC
TRBD2	TRBJ2-5	TRBV2	-	CASSEGLAGGLQETQYF	TGTGCCAGCAGTGAAGGGCTAGCGGGGGGGCTGCAAGAGACCCAGTACTTC
-	TRBJ1-5	TRBV19	-	CASSTLGGRNQPQHF	TGTGCCAGTAGTACCCTAGGGGGGCGCAATCAGCCCCAGCATTTT
TRBD1	TRBJ1-1	TRBV6-6	-	CASTHRRTGMNTEAFF	TGTGCCAGCACCCATCGACGGACAGGCATGAACACTGAAGCTTTCTTT
TRBD1	TRBJ1-6	TRBV6-4	few	CASSDGDREGDSPLHF	TGTGCCAGCAGTGACGGGGACAGGGAGGGAGATTCACCCCTCCACTTT
-	TRBJ1-5	TRBV30	-	CAWSVQDNQPQHF	TGTGCCTGGAGTGTTCAGGACAATCAGCCCCAGCATTTT
-	TRBJ2-3	TRBV7-2	-	CASSVMSTDTQYF	TGTGCCAGCAGCGTAATGAGCACAGATACGCAGTATTTT
TRBD1	TRBJ1-5	TRBV27	-	CASSLRGQGSQPQHF	TGTGCCAGCAGCCTGAGGGGACAGGGGTCTCAGCCCCAGCATTTT
TRBD1	TRBJ1-1	TRBV4-1	-	CASSQETMAGGVYTEAFF	TGCGCCAGCAGCCAAGAGACTATGGCAGGGGGGGTTTACACTGAAGCTTTCTTT
TRBD2	TRBJ2-3	TRBV5-1	-	CASSLGPTSGSTDTQYF	TGCGCCAGCAGCTTGGGGCCGACTAGCGGTAGCACAGATACGCAGTATTTT
-	TRBJ2-5	TRBV29-1	-	CSVTGPEETQYF	TGCAGCGTTACCGGTCCGGAGGAGACCCAGTACTTC